These 9 T cell receptor beta chains were all obtained from the same sample, sequenced in a study of type 1 regulatory T cells (dated by TCRdb to the early 2020s). Antigens for these TCRs are unknown. These reads were obtained on an Illumina MiSeq. The public reads were quality trimmed at Q25 with fastp and then assembled into clones with MiXCR by TCRdb, keeping productive beta chains. Each record represents a unique CDR3 protein, reported with the most common genes and DNA among its rows. This sample gives roughly 25,000 distinct CDR3 sequences in total; over 55% of them show up just once. 13% to 15% of the sample lies in the top ten. Sequenced sample: cultured T cells, either the whole culture or a sorted T cell fraction (not recorded which). The sample's cell subset or site, from its label and the paper: Tr1-enriched cell product generated in vitro against host alloantigens. The receptors here all came from a human donor in good health.

The chain links TRBV7-9 to TRBJ2-1, with 7 bases identical to TRBD2. CDR1 and CDR2 from the germline V gene are SEHNR and FQNEAQ (reference sequence). With 7 bases clipped from V and 4 bases from J, the junction kept 13 bases outside the gene matches. The CDR3 spans 16 residues. In DNA, the CDR3 is TGTGCCAGCACCAAGACGGGAGGAAAACCTTACAATGAGCAGTTCTTC. Its translation is CASTKTGGKPYNEQFF.

The rearrangement joins TRBV7-9 to TRBJ2-1; TRBD2 aligns across 10 bases. The V gene's germline CDR1 is SEHNR and CDR2 FQNEAQ (reference sequence). Germline trimming cut 5 bases from V and 9 bases from J; bases unmatched to any gene: 10. The CDR3 length is 15 residues. DNA of the CDR3: TGTGCCAGCAGCATCCAGCGGGGGGGCTTTGGTGAGCAGTTCTTC. Its protein is CASSIQRGGFGEQFF.

This clonotype occurred once. The chain is built from TRBV19 and TRBJ1-1; D is uncertain. The V end was cut by 3 bases, the J end by 0 bases, with 8 bases between. The CDR3 has 14 amino acids. The germline V gene has CDR1 LNHDA and CDR2 SQIVND (reference sequence). The CDR3 region is CASSIPSMNTEAFF. The CDR3 DNA follows: TGTGCCAGTAGTATTCCGAGTATGAACACTGAAGCTTTCTTT.

The chain uses TRBV6-1 and TRBJ2-7; possibly TRBD1 for D (5 bases). The germline CDR1 and CDR2 sequences are MNHNS and SASEGT. The CDR3 has 14 amino acids. Trimming took 6 bases from V and 2 from J, leaving 14 bases between them. The CDR3 loop is CASRGMAGTYEQYF. In DNA form, the CDR3 reads TGTGCCAGCAGGGGGATGGCAGGGACCTACGAGCAGTACTTC.

The chain joins TRBV18 to TRBJ2-7; D remains unclear. Germline V gene data show CDR1 as KGHSH and CDR2 as LQKENI. V shed 0 bases and J shed 1 base, with 13 bases lying between them. The CDR3 extends over 16 amino acids. The CDR3 loop is CASSPPNRDPSYEQYF. The CDR3 DNA follows: TGTGCCAGCTCACCACCTAATCGCGACCCATCCTACGAGCAGTACTTC.

This clonotype was counted a few times. The CDR3 reads CATSDSRPPDTQYF. CDR3 DNA: TGTGCCACCAGTGATTCCAGGCCCCCCGATACGCAGTATTTT. This chain joins TRBV24-1 and TRBJ2-3; D gene unclear. The germline gives CDR1 KGHDR, CDR2 SFDVKD. The V gene lost 2 bases and the J gene lost 6 bases, with 11 bases spanning the gap. CDR3 length equals 14 residues.

CDR3 sequence (DNA): TGCAGTGCTAGAGGCCTTCGGCTAGCGGGGTCTCTTAGAAGCACAGATACGCAGTATTTT. Protein: CSARGLRLAGSLRSTDTQYF. The V and J genes are TRBV20-1 and TRBJ2-3; 9 nucleotides agree with TRBD2. With V trimmed by 1 base and J by 0 bases, 17 bases remained unmatched. The CDR3 has 20 residues. Germline V gives CDR1 DFQATT, CDR2 SNEGSKA (reference sequence).

This clonotype was observed a single time. V usage is TRBV24-1 and J usage is TRBJ2-1; the D gene is possibly TRBD2 (5 bases). Germline values: CDR1 KGHDR, CDR2 SFDVKD. Trimming stripped 7 bases from V and 3 bases from J, with 9 bases between. The CDR3 sequence is 13 residues long. The DNA of the CDR3 is TGTGCCACCAGGCCCGGGGACTACAATGAGCAGTTCTTC. Its protein product is CATRPGDYNEQFF.

The chain joins TRBV5-1 to TRBJ1-3; D perhaps matches TRBD1 (6 bases). CDR3 length equals 14 residues. Between the trimmed V and J ends, which lost 7 bases and 4 bases, there was a span of 15 bases. CDR1 SGHRS and CDR2 YFSETQ come from the germline V gene. The CDR3 sequence: CASSPGAPGNTIYF. The CDR3 DNA reads as TGCGCCAGCTCCCCAGGGGCGCCAGGAAACACCATATATTTT.